These 22 T cell receptor beta chains were all obtained from the same sample, sequenced in a study of T cells in Graves' hyperthyroidism and ophthalmopathy. Amplified TCR beta CDR3 regions derived from RNA transcripts. HTBI primers were employed in a first-round RT-PCR of the TCR CDR3. TCRdb reprocessed the multiplex PCR reads with MiXCR, giving one entry per CDR3 protein. This sample has a few hundred thousand distinct CDR3 sequences, with roughly 15% found just once. The material sequenced was blood. All receptors derive from a woman aged 55-69 years with Graves' ophthalmopathy.

The chain carries TRBV15 and TRBJ1-4; no reliable D call. The CDR3 loop spans 14 amino acids. V lost 0 bases and J 4 bases, leaving 6 bases between the germline ends. Germline V gene data show CDR1 as LNHNV and CDR2 as YYDKDF (reference sequence). CDR3 residues: CATSREGSNEKLFF. The DNA of the CDR3 is TGTGCCACCAGCAGAGAGGGGAGTAATGAAAAACTGTTTTTT.

This clonotype was counted many times. The rearrangement joins TRBV3-1 to TRBJ1-5; no reliable D call. Trimming cost V 1 base and J 8 bases, with 6 bases left between them. Germline assignment: CDR1 LGHDT and CDR2 YNNKEL (reference sequence). CDR3 length: 12 residues. The CDR3 reads CASSQAGEPQHF. CDR3 nucleotides: TGTGCCAGCAGCCAAGCCGGTGAGCCCCAGCATTTT.

This clonotype occurred a few times. V and J are TRBV6-5 and TRBJ2-2, with D hard to call. V lost 0 bases and J 2 bases, leaving 7 bases between the germline ends. Germline V gene data show CDR1 as MNHEY and CDR2 as SVGAGI. The CDR3 has 15 residues. In DNA form, the CDR3 reads TGTGCCAGCAGTTACTCGTCTGGTAACACCGGGGAGCTGTTTTTT. Encoded protein: CASSYSSGNTGELFF.

This clonotype was found many times. V is TRBV11-3 and J is TRBJ2-2; possibly TRBD1 for D (5 bases). This CDR3 is built from 13 residues. Germline CDR1 and CDR2: SGHNT and YENEEA. The V end was cut by 7 bases, the J end by 5 bases, with 11 bases between. The CDR3 region is CASTQAGTGELFF. The CDR3 coding sequence is TGTGCCAGCACCCAAGCAGGGACCGGGGAGCTGTTTTTT.

This clonotype was seen many times. This sequence joins TRBV3-1 and TRBJ2-3; D remains ambiguous. Trimming took 4 bases from V and 8 from J, leaving 16 bases between them. The CDR3 is made up of 14 amino acids. Per germline, CDR1 LGHDT and CDR2 YNNKEL (reference sequence). CDR3 loop: CASSPPAYPGTQYF. The CDR3 nucleotides are TGTGCCAGCAGCCCCCCAGCTTATCCTGGTACGCAGTATTTT.

This clonotype was seen a few times. The chain joins TRBV27 to TRBJ2-7, with TRBD1 matching 9 bases. The CDR3 spans 15 residues. The V gene end was trimmed by 2 bases and the J gene end by 2 bases; junction bases not matched to a gene: 4. Germline assignment: CDR1 MNHEY and CDR2 SMNVEV (reference sequence). CDR3 sequence: CASSLKQGAPYEQYF. The CDR3 DNA reads TGTGCCAGCAGTTTAAAACAGGGGGCTCCCTACGAGCAGTACTTC.

This clonotype was seen many times. The V and J genes are TRBV11-2 and TRBJ2-1, with 11 bases identical to TRBD2. V gave up 6 bases and J gave up 7 bases; unmatched junction bases: 8. The CDR3 totals 15 residues. The germline V gene has CDR1 SGHAT and CDR2 FQNNGV. The CDR3 nucleotides read TGTGCCAGCAGACCTAGCGGGAGGTTGGGGAATGAGCAGTTCTTC. Translating it yields CASRPSGRLGNEQFF. Variable domain in full (rest from reference TRBV11-2 and TRBJ2-1): EAGVAQSPRYKIIEKRQSVAFWCNPISGHATLYWYQQILGQGPKLLIQFQNNGVVDDSQLPKDRFSAERLKGVDSTLKIQPAKLEDSAVYLCASRPSGRLGNEQFFGPGTRLTVL.

At least ten counts were recorded for this clonotype. This sequence joins TRBV5-1 and TRBJ2-1, with 10 positions matching TRBD2. This CDR3 is built from 17 residues. J gave up 4 bases and V 4 bases, and 11 bases lay outside the gene matches. Germline V gene data show CDR1 as SGHRS and CDR2 as YFSETQ. CDR3 coding DNA: TGCGCCAGCAGCCCCCGTGGTAGCGGGAGGACATACAATGAGCAGTTCTTC. Protein sequence: CASSPRGSGRTYNEQFF.

This chain uses TRBV29-1 with TRBJ2-7; 9 bases align to TRBD1. Germline V gene sequence: CDR1 SQVTM, CDR2 ANQGSEA. Trimming at V came to 0 bases and at J to 5 bases, leaving 5 bases not matched to a gene. The CDR3 sequence is 14 residues long. CDR3 in DNA: TGCAGCGTTGAAGACGGGGACAGGGAGGACGAGCAGTACTTC. Its protein product is CSVEDGDREDEQYF.

This clonotype occurred many times. V usage is TRBV30 and J usage is TRBJ1-5; D gene unclear. The CDR3 extends over 12 amino acids. V was clipped by 0 bases and J by 0 bases, with 0 bases between them. Per germline, CDR1 GTSNPN and CDR2 SVGIG (reference sequence). In nucleotides, the CDR3 is TGTGCCTGGAGTGTTAGCAATCAGCCCCAGCATTTT. It translates to CAWSVSNQPQHF.

This chain connects TRBV6-6 to TRBJ2-7; D remains ambiguous. This CDR3 has 14 amino acids. Trimming shortened V by 2 bases and J by 1 base, and 9 bases separated the two germline ends. Germline loops: CDR1 MNHNY, CDR2 SVGAGI (reference sequence). CDR3 DNA: TGTGCCAGCAGTTACCGAGACATATCCTACGAGCAGTACTTC. Translating it yields CASSYRDISYEQYF.

This clonotype was counted ten times or more. The genes are TRBV9 and TRBJ2-3; the D gene is possibly TRBD1 (6 bases). The CDR3 loop spans 16 amino acids. V lost 4 bases to trimming and J lost 2 bases, with 17 bases between them. Germline-derived CDR1 and CDR2 are SGDLS and YYNGEE. CDR3 in amino acids: CASSHEGGHLTDTQYF. For the CDR3, the DNA is TGTGCCAGCAGCCATGAAGGGGGACACCTCACAGATACGCAGTATTTT.

This clonotype has ten or more counts. The V call is TRBV7-8, the J call TRBJ2-3; perhaps TRBD2 as D (8 bases). The CDR3 totals 16 residues. V lost 5 bases and J 4 bases, leaving 19 bases between the germline ends. The germline CDR1 and CDR2 sequences are SGHVS and FQNEAQ. The CDR3 region has the DNA TGTGCCAGCAGCCAACAGGGGAGCGGGAGCCCAGATACGCAGTATTTT. Residues: CASSQQGSGSPDTQYF.

This clonotype was counted a few times. The chain is built from TRBV9 and TRBJ2-7, with no clear D. With 2 bases removed from V and 7 bases from J, the gap between germline ends came to 13 bases. Germline V CDR1 and CDR2: SGDLS, YYNGEE. The CDR3 has 13 amino acids. CDR3 protein: CASSVRQLGEQYF. CDR3 DNA: TGTGCCAGCAGCGTTCGCCAATTGGGGGAGCAGTACTTC.

This sequence joins TRBV30 and TRBJ2-1; D gene uncertain. The CDR3 is 11 amino acids. Germline CDR1 is GTSNPN and CDR2 is SVGIG (reference sequence). Trimming removed 3 bases from V and 10 bases from J, with 10 bases in between. The CDR3 region is CAWSLRHEQFF. CDR3 sequence (DNA): TGTGCCTGGAGCCTTCGACACGAGCAGTTCTTC.

The rearrangement uses TRBV20-1 and TRBJ2-7; D may be TRBD2 (5 bases). Germline V gives CDR1 DFQATT, CDR2 SNEGSKA (reference sequence). This CDR3 region has 13 residues. Trimming pared 2 bases from V and 2 bases from J, leaving 10 bases between. The DNA for the CDR3 is TGCAGTGCTAGACCTCCAGCGGCCTACGAGCAGTACTTC. Amino acid sequence: CSARPPAAYEQYF.

At least ten counts were recorded for this clonotype. V usage is TRBV3-1 and J usage is TRBJ2-1; D perhaps matches TRBD2 (5 bases). The V gene's germline CDR1 is LGHDT and CDR2 YNNKEL (reference sequence). The CDR3 has 16 residues. V lost 4 bases and J 2 bases, leaving 15 bases between the germline ends. The CDR3 loop reads CASSPPFGGPYNEQFF. CDR3 coding DNA: TGTGCCAGCAGCCCACCCTTCGGAGGCCCCTACAATGAGCAGTTCTTC.

This chain connects TRBV11-1 to TRBJ1-1; D is ambiguous. Germline CDR1 SGHAT, CDR2 FQDESV (reference sequence). This CDR3 region has 14 residues. The germline V and J ends were trimmed by 0 bases and 0 bases, with 5 bases remaining between them. The CDR3 spells CASSLAVVNTEAFF. CDR3 nucleotides: TGTGCCAGCAGCTTAGCGGTAGTGAACACTGAAGCTTTCTTT.

This clonotype appeared a few times. V gene TRBV29-1 combines with J gene TRBJ1-1; D remains unclear. The CDR3 runs to 10 residues. Germline V gives CDR1 SQVTM, CDR2 ANQGSEA. CDR3 sequence reads: CGGRATEAFF. The CDR3 DNA reads TGCGGCGGCCGGGCCACTGAAGCTTTCTTT.

This clonotype was observed a few times. The V call is TRBV19, the J call TRBJ1-4, with a tentative D call TRBD1 (6 bases). Germline V gives CDR1 LNHDA, CDR2 SQIVND (reference sequence). V shed 7 bases and J shed 10 bases, with 19 bases lying between them. There are 14 residues in the CDR3. The CDR3 loop is CASTIDRRERKLFF. The CDR3 DNA follows: TGTGCCAGTACCATTGACAGGCGAGAACGAAAACTGTTTTTT.

V is TRBV28 and J is TRBJ2-7; no clear D gene. Germline loops: CDR1 MDHEN, CDR2 SYDVKM. The CDR3 totals 11 residues. V was cut by 5 bases and J by 4 bases, with 6 bases left in between. The CDR3 DNA sequence: TGTGCCAGCAGTGTTAAATACGAGCAGTACTTC. The encoded protein is CASSVKYEQYF.

In its sample, this clonotype was seen a few times. This chain joins TRBV7-8 and TRBJ2-5, with a tentative D call TRBD1 (6 bases). Germline CDR1 reads SGHVS; CDR2 reads FQNEAQ. V was pared by 5 bases and J by 4 bases, with 14 bases between. The CDR3 length is 14 residues. The CDR3 reads CASSPGRGGETQYF. For the CDR3, the DNA is TGTGCCAGCAGCCCTGGCAGGGGTGGAGAGACCCAGTACTTC. Supplemented by reference TRBV7-8 and TRBJ2-5, the full variable domain reads GAGVSQSPRYKVAKRGQDVALRCDPISGHVSLFWYQQALGQGPEFLTYFQNEAQLDKSGLPSDRFFAERPEGSVSTLKIQRTQQEDSAVYLCASSPGRGGETQYFGPGTRLLVL.